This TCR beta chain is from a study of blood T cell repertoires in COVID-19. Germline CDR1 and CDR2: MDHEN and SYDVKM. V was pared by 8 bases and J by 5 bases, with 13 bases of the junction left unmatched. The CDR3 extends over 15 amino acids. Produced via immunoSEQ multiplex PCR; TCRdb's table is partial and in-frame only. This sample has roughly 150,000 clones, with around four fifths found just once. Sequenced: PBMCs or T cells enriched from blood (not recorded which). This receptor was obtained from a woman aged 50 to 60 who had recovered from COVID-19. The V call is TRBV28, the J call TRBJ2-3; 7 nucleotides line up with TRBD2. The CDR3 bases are TGTGCCAGCGGCGAAGCGGGACGCGGACAAGATACGCAGTATTTT. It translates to CASGEAGRGQDTQYF.